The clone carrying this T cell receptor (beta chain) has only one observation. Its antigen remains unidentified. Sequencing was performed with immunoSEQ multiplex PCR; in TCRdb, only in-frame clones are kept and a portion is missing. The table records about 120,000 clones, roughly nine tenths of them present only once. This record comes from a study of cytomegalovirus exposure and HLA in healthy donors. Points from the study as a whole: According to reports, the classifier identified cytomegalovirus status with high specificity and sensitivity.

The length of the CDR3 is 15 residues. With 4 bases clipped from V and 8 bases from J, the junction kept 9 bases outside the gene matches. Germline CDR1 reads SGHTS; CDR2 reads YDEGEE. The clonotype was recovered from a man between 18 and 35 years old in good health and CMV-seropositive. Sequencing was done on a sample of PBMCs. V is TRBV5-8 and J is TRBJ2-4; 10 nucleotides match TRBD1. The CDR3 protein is CASSIGRDRGYIQYF. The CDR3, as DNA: TGTGCCAGCAGCATCGGTAGGGACAGGGGATACATTCAGTACTTC.